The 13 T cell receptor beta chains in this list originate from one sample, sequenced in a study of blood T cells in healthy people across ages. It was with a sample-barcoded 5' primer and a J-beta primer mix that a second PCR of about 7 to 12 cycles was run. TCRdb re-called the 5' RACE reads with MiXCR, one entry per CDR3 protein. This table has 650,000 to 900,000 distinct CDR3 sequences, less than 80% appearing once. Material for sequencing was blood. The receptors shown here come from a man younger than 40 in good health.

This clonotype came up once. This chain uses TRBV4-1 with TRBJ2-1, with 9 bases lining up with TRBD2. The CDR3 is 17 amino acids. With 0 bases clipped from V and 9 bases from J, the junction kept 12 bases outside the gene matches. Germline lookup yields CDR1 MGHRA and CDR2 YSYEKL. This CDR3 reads CASSQDPPRGLAFEQFF. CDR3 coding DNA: TGCGCCAGCAGCCAAGATCCTCCCCGGGGACTAGCATTTGAGCAGTTCTTC.

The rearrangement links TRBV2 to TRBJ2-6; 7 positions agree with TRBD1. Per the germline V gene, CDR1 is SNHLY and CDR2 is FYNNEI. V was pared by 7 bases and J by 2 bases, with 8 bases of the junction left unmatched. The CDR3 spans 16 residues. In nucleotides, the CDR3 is TGTGCCAGCAACCAGGGGGTGTGGGCTGGGGCCAACGTCCTGACTTTC. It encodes CASNQGVWAGANVLTF.

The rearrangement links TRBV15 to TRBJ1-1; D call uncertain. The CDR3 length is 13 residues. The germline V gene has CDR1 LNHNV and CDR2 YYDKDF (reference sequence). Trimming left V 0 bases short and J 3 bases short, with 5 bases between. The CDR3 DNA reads TGTGCCACCAGCAGAGATTCCCACACTGAAGCTTTCTTT. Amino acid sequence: CATSRDSHTEAFF.

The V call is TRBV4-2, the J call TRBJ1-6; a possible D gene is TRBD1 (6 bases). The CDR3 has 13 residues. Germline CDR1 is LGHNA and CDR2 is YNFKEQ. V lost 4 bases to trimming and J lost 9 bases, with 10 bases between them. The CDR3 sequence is CASSRTQGSPLHF. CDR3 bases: TGTGCCAGCAGCCGGACACAGGGTTCACCCCTCCACTTT.

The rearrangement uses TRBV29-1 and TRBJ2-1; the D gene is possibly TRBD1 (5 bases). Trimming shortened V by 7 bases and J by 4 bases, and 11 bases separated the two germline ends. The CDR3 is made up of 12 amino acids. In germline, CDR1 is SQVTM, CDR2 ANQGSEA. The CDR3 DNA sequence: TGCAGCGGCTGGGGCTCATACAATGAGCAGTTCTTC. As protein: CSGWGSYNEQFF.

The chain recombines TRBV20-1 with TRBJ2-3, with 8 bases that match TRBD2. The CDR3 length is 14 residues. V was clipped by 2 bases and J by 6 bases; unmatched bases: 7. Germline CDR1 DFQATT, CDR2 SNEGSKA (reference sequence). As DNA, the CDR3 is TGCAGTGCTAGAACGGGACTAGTTACTGATACGCAGTATTTT. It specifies CSARTGLVTDTQYF.

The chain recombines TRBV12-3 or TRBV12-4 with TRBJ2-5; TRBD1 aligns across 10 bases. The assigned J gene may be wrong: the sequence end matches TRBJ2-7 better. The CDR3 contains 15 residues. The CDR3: CASSFLGQGDYEQYF. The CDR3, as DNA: TGTGCCAGCAGTTTCCTCGGACAGGGGGACTACGAGCAGTACTTC.

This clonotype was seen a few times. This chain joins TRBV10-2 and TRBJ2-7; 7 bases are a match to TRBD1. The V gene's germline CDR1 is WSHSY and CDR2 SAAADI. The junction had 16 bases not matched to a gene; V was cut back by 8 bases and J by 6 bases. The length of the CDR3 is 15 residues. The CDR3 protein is CASGSSQRQGREQYF. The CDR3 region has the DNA TGCGCCAGCGGTAGTTCCCAACGACAGGGCCGCGAGCAGTACTTC.

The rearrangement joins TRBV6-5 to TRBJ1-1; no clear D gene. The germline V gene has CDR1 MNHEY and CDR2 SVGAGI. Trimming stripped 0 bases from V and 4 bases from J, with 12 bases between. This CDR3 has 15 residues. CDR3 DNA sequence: TGTGCCAGCAGTTACTCACTCCTGGGAATCACTGAAGCTTTCTTT. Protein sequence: CASSYSLLGITEAFF.

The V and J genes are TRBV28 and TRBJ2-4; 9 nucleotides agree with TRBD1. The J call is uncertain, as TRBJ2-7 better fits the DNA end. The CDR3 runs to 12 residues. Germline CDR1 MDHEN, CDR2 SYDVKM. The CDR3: CASSTGGPEQYF. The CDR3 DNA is TGTGCCAGCAGCACAGGGGGCCCCGAGCAGTACTTC.

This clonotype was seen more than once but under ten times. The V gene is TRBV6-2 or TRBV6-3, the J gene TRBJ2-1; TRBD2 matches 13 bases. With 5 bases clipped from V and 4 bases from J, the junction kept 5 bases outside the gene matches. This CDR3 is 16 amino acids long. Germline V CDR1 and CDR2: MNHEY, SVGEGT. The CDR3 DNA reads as TGTGCCAGCAGTCTGACACTAGCGGGGGGGTACAATGAGCAGTTCTTC. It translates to CASSLTLAGGYNEQFF.

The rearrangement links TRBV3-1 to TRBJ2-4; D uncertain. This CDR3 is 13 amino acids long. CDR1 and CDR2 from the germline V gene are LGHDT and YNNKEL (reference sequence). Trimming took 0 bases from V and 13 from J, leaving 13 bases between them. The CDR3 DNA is TGTGCCAGCAGCCAAGATGACGCCACGGAGCAGTACTTC. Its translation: CASSQDDATEQYF.

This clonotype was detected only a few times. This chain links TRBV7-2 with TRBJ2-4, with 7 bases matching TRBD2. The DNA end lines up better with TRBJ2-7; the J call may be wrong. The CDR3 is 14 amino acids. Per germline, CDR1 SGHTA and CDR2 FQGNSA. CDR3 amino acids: CASSSHLAVDEQYF. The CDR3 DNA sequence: TGTGCCAGCAGCTCCCACCTAGCGGTCGACGAGCAGTACTTC.